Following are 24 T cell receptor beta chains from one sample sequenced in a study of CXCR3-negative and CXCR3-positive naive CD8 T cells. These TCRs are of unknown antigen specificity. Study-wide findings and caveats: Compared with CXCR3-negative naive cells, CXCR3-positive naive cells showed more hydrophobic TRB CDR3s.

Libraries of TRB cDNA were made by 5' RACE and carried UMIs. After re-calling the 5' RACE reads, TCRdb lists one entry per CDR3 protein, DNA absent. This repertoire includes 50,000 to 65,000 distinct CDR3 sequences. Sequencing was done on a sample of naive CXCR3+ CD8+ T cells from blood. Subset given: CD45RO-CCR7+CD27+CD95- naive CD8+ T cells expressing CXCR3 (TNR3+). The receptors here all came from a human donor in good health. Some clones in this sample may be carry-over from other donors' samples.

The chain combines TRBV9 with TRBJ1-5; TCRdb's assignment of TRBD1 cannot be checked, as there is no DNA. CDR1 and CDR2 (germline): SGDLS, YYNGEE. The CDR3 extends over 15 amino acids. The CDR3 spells CASSPGSRGAQPQHF. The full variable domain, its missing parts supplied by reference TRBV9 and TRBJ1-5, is DSGVTQTPKHLITATGQRVTLRCSPRSGDLSVYWYQQSLDQGLQFLIQYYNGEERAKGNILERFSAQQFPDLHSELNLSSLELGDSALYFCASSPGSRGAQPQHFGDGTRLSIL.

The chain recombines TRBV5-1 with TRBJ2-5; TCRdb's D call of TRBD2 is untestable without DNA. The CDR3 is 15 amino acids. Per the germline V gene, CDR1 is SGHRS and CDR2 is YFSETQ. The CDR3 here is CASSLVPTSMETQYF. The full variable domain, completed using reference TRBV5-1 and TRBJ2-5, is KAGVTQTPRYLIKTRGQQVTLSCSPISGHRSVSWYQQTPGQGLQFLFEYFSETQRNKGNFPGRFSGRQFSNSRSEMNVSTLELGDSALYLCASSLVPTSMETQYFGPGTRLLVL.

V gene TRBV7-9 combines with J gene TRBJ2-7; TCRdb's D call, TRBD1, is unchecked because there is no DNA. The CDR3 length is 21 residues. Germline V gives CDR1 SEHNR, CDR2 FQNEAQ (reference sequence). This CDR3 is CASSAVRETGGMIRSSYEQYF. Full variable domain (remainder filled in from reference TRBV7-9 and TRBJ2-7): DTGVSQNPRHKITKRGQNVTFRCDPISEHNRLYWYRQTLGQGPEFLTYFQNEAQLEKSRLLSDRFSAERPKGSFSTLEIQRTEQGDSAMYLCASSAVRETGGMIRSSYEQYFGPGTRLTVT.

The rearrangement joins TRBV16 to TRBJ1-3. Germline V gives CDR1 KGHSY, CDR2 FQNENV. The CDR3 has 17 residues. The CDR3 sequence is CASSQSGRGFSGNTIYF.

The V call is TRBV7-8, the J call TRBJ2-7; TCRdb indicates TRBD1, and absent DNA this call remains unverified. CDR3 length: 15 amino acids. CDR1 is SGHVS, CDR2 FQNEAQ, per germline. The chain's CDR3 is CASSPSSRDVYEQYF.

This CDR3 reads CASSLDGGLEHF. The chain employs TRBV7-9 and TRBJ2-7; the TRBD2 assignment by TCRdb is unverifiable without DNA. The germline V gene has CDR1 SEHNR and CDR2 FQNEAQ (reference sequence). This CDR3 spans 12 amino acids.

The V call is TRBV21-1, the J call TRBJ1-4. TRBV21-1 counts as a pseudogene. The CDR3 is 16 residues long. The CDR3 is CSSSKEGGPGSEKLFF.

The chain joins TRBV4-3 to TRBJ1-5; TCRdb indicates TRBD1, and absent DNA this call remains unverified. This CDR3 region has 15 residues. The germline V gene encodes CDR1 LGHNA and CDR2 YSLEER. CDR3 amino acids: CASGRNTGYGQPQHF.

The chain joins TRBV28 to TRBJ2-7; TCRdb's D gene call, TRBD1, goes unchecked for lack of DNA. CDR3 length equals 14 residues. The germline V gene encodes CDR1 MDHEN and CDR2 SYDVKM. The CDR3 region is CASRNRELSYEQYF.

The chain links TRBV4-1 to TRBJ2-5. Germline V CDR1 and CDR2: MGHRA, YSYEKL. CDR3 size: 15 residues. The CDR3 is CASSHEPGSQETQYF.

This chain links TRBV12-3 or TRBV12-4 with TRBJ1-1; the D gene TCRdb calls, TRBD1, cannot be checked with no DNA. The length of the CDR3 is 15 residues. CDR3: CASRYSGTPNTEAFF.

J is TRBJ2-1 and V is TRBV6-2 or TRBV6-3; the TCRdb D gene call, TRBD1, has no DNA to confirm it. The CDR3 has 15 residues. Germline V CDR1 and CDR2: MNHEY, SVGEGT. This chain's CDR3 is CASSFTGMGFDEQFF.

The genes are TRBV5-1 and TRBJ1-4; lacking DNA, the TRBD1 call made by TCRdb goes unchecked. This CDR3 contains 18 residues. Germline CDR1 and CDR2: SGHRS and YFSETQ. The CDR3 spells CASSPGGQTVGTNEKLFF.

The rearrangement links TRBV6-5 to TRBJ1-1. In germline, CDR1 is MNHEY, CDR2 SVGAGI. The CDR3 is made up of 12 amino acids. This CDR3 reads CATIGRNTEAFF.

This CDR3 is CSVEDPIRSAGLQETQYF. V gene TRBV29-1 combines with J gene TRBJ2-5. Germline CDR1 SQVTM, CDR2 ANQGSEA. The CDR3 contains 18 residues.

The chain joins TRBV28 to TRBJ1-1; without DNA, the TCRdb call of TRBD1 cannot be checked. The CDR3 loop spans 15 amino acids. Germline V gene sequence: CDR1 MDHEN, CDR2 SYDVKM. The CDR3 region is CASSSRQGGRTEAFF.

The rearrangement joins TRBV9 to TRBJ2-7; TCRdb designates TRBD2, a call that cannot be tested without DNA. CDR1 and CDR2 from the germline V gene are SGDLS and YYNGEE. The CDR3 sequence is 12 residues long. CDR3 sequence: CASSVSPYEQYF. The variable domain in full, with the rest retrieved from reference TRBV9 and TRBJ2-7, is DSGVTQTPKHLITATGQRVTLRCSPRSGDLSVYWYQQSLDQGLQFLIQYYNGEERAKGNILERFSAQQFPDLHSELNLSSLELGDSALYFCASSVSPYEQYFGPGTRLTVT.

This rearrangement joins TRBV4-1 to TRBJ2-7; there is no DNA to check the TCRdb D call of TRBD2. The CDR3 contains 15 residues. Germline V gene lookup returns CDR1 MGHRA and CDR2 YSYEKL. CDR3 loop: CASSQPSSGSNEQYF.

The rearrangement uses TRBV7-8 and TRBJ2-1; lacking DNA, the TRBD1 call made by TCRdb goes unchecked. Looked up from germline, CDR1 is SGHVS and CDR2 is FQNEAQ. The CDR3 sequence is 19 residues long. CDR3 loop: CASSLKVWQGISSYNEQFF.

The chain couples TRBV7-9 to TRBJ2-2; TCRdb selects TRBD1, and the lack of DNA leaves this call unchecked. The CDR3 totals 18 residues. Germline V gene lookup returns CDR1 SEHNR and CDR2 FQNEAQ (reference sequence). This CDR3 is CASSSIDRGPDNTGELFF.

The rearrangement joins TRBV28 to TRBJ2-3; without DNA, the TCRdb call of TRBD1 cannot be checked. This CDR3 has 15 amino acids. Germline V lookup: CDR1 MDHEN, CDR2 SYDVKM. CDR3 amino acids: CASSPGQGSTDTQYF.

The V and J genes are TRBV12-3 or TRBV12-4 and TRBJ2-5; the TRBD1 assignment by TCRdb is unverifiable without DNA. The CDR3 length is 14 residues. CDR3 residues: CASSFPSAGETQYF.

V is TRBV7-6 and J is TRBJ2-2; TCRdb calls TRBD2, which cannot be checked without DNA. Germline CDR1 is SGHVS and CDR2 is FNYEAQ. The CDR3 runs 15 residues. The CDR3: CASSSTSENTGELFF.

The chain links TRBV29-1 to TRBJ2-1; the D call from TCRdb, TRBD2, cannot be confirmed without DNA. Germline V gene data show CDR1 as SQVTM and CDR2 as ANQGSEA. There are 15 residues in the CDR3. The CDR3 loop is CSVRTSGILYNEQFF.